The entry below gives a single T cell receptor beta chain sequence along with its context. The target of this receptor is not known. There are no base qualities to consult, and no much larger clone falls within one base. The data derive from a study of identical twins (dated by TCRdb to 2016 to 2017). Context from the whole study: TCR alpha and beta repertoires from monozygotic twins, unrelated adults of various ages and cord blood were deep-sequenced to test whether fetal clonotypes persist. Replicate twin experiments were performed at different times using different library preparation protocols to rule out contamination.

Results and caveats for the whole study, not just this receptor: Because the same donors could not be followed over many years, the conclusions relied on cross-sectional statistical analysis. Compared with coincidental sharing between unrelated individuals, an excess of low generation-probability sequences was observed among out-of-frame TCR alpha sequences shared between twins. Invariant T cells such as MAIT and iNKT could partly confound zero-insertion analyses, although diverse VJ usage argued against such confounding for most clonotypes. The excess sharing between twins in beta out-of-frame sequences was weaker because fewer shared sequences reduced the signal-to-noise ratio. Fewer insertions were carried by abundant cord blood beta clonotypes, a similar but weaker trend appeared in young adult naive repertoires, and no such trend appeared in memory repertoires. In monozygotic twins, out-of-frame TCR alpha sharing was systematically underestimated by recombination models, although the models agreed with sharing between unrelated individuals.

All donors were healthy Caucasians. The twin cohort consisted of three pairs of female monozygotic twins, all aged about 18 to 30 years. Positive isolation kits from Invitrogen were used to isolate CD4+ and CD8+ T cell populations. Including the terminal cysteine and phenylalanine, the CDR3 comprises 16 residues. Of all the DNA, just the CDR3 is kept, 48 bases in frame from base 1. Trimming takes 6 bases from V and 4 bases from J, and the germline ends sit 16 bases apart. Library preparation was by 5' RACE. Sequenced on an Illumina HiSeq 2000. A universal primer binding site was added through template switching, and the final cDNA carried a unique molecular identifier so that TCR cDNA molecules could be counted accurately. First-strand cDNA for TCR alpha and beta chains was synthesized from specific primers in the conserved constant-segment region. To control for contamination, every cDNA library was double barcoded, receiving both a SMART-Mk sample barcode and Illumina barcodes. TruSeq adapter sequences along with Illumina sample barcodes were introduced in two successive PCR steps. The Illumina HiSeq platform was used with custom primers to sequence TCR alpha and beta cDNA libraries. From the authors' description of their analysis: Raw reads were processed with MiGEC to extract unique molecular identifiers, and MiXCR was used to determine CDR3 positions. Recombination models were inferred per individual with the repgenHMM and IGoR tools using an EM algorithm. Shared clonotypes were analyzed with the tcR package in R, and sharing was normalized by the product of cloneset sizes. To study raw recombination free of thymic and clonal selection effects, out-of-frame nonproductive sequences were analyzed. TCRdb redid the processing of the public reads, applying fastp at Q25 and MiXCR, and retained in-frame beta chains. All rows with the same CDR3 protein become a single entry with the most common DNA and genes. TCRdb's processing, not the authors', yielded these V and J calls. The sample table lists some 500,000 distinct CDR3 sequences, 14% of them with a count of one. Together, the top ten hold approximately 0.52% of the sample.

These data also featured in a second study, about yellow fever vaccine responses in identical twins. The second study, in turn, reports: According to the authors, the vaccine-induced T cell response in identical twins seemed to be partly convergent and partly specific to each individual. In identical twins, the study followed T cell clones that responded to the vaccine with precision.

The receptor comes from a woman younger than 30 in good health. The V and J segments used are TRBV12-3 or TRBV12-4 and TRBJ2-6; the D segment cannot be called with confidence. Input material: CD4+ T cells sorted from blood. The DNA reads TGTGCCAGCAGGCTAGGTGCGAGTGCGGGGGCCAACGTCCTGACTTTC. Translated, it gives CASRLGASAGANVLTF.